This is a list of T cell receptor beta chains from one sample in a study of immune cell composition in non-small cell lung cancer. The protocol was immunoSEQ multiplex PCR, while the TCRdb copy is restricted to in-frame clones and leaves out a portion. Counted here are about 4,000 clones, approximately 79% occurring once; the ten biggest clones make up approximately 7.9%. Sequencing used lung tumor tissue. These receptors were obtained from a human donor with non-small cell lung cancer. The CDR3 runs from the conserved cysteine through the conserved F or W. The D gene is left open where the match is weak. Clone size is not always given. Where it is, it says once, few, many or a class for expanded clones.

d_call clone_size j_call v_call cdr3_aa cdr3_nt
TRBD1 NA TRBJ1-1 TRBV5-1 CASSLTGATEAFF TGCGCCAGCAGCTTAACAGGGGCCACTGAAGCTTTCTTT
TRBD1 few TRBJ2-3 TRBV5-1 CASSLATGEADTQYF TGCGCCAGCAGCTTGGCGACAGGGGAGGCAGATACGCAGTATTTT
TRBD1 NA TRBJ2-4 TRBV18 CASSPGTGHIQYF TGTGCCAGCTCACCGGGGACAGGGCACATTCAGTACTTC
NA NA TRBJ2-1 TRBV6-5 CASSYRQYNEQFF TGTGCCAGCAGTTACCGACAGTACAATGAGCAGTTCTTC
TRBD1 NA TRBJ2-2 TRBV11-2 CASSLFRGTNTGELFF TGTGCCAGCAGCTTGTTCAGGGGGACGAACACCGGGGAGCTGTTTTTT
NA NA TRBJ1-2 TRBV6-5 CASSLGLQTGGYTF TGTGCCAGCAGTTTGGGACTTCAAACGGGGGGCTACACCTTC
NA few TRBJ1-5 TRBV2 CASSPGLGGGNQPQHF TGTGCCAGCAGTCCCGGACTCGGGGGTGGCAATCAGCCCCAGCATTTT
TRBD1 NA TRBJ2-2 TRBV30 CAWTIPGGQGSTGELFF TGTGCCTGGACTATTCCAGGCGGACAGGGCTCCACCGGGGAGCTGTTTTTT
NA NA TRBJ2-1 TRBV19 CASSIPLLQGSEQFF TGTGCCAGTAGTATCCCCCTCTTACAGGGTTCTGAGCAGTTCTTC
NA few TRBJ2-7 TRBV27 CASSLRGGGGSSYEQYF TGTGCCAGCAGTTTAAGAGGGGGCGGGGGGAGCTCCTACGAGCAGTACTTC
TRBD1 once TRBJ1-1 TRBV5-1 CASSQGQGEVEAFF TGCGCCAGCAGCCAGGGACAGGGAGAAGTTGAAGCTTTCTTT
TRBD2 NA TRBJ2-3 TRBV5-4 CASRASGLPDTQYF TGTGCCAGCAGGGCTAGCGGCCTCCCCGATACGCAGTATTTT
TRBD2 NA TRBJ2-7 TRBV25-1 CASSERMLLAGGSEQYF TGTGCCAGCAGTGAAAGGATGCTCCTAGCGGGGGGGAGCGAGCAGTACTTC
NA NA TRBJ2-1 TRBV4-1 CASSPTPQVGVGYNEQFF TGCGCCAGCAGCCCGACCCCCCAGGTAGGGGTGGGCTACAATGAGCAGTTCTTC
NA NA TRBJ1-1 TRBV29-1 CSGKGGTEAFF TGCAGCGGCAAGGGGGGGACTGAAGCTTTCTTT
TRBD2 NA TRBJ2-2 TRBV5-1 CASSFRDYGDGELFF TGCGCCAGCAGCTTCCGGGACTATGGGGACGGGGAGCTGTTTTTT
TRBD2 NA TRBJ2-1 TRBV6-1 CASSVELAGGNEQFF TGTGCCAGCAGTGTAGAACTAGCGGGGGGCAATGAGCAGTTCTTC
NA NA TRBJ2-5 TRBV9 CASSMWGRQETQYF TGTGCCAGCAGTATGTGGGGGCGCCAAGAGACCCAGTACTTC
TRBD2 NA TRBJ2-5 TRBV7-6 CASSLAAGGGGETQYF TGTGCCAGCAGCTTAGCCGCGGGCGGGGGAGGGGAGACCCAGTACTTC
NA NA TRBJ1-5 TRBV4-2 CASSQDQSGSGVQPQHF TGTGCCAGCAGCCAAGATCAATCAGGGTCGGGTGTTCAGCCCCAGCATTTT
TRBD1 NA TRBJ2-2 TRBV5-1 CASSSHGGTGLTGELFF TGCGCCAGCAGCTCCCATGGAGGGACAGGGTTAACCGGGGAGCTGTTTTTT
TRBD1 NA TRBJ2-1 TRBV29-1 CSVELRDREQFF TGCAGCGTTGAACTCCGGGACAGGGAGCAGTTCTTC
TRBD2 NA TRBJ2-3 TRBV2 CASNRGLAGRDTQYF TGTGCCAGCAACCGGGGACTAGCGGGGAGGGATACGCAGTATTTT
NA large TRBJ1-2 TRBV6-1 CASTHGVGSSYGYTF TGTGCCAGCACCCACGGGGTGGGCTCATCCTATGGCTACACCTTC
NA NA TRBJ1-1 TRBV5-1 CASTLLPGGAGMNTEAFF TGCGCCAGCACCTTACTCCCGGGGGGCGCGGGAATGAACACTGAAGCTTTCTTT
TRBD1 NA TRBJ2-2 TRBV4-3 CASSQEWDRVYTGELFF TGCGCCAGCAGCCAAGAGTGGGACAGGGTGTACACCGGGGAGCTGTTTTTT
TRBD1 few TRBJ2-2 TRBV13 CASSARDRPIAGELFF TGTGCCAGCAGCGCGCGGGACAGGCCGATCGCCGGGGAGCTGTTTTTT
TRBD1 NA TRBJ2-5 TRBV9 CASSVGQGWETQYF TGTGCCAGCAGCGTAGGACAGGGTTGGGAGACCCAGTACTTC
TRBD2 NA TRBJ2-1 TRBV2 CASSDLAGEYNEQFF TGTGCCAGCAGTGATCTAGCGGGGGAATACAATGAGCAGTTCTTC
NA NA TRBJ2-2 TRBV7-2 CASTTGTNTGELFF TGTGCCAGCACCACGGGGACGAACACCGGGGAGCTGTTTTTT
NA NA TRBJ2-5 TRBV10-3 CAISGGGQEETQYF TGTGCCATCAGCGGCGGGGGACAGGAAGAGACCCAGTACTTC
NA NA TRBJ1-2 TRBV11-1 CASSFVTSPNYGYTF TGTGCCAGCAGCTTCGTGACATCACCTAACTATGGCTACACCTTC
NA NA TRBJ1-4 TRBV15 CATSGGEEKLFF TGTGCCACCTCCGGGGGGGAAGAAAAACTGTTTTTT
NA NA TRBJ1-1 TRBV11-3 CASSLQGLNTEAFF TGTGCCAGCAGCTTACAGGGGTTGAACACTGAAGCTTTCTTT
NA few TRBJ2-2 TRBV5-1 CASSLDPGANTGELFF TGCGCCAGCAGCTTGGATCCCGGGGCGAACACCGGGGAGCTGTTTTTT
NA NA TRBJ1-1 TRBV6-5 CASRSSREAFF TGTGCCAGCAGGTCGAGCCGGGAAGCTTTCTTT
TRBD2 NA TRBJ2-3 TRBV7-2 CASSFLAGRRTDTQYF TGTGCCAGCAGCTTTCTAGCGGGGCGACGCACAGATACGCAGTATTTT
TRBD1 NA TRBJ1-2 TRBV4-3 CASSPRQGHYGYTF TGCGCCAGCAGCCCGAGACAGGGTCACTATGGCTACACCTTC
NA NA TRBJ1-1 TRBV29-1 CSVRPGLSDTEAFF TGCAGCGTCCGACCGGGACTTTCGGACACTGAAGCTTTCTTT
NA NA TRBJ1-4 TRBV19 CASSVTRVAEKLFF TGTGCCAGTAGTGTCACCCGGGTGGCCGAAAAACTGTTTTTT
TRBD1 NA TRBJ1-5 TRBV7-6 CASSLGQNNQPQHF TGTGCCAGCAGCTTGGGACAGAACAATCAGCCCCAGCATTTT
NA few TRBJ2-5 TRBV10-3 CAISPSEETQYF TGTGCCATCAGCCCTAGCGAAGAGACCCAGTACTTC
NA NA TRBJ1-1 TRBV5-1 CASSFPGELAFF TGCGCCAGCAGCTTCCCAGGGGAGTTGGCTTTCTTT
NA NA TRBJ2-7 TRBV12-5 CASGLVQDSNYEQYF TGTGCTAGTGGTTTGGTACAGGACAGCAACTACGAGCAGTACTTC
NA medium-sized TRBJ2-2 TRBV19 CASADSNTGELFF TGTGCCAGTGCTGACTCGAACACCGGGGAGCTGTTTTTT
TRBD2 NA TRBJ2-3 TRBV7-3 CASGQAGGTDTQYF TGTGCCAGCGGACAAGCGGGGGGCACAGATACGCAGTATTTT
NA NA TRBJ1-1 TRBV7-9 CASSLWGVGTEAFF TGTGCCAGCAGCTTATGGGGGGTGGGTACTGAAGCTTTCTTT
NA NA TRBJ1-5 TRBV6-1 CASTGGGGVQPQHF TGTGCCAGCACGGGGGGTGGGGGTGTGCAGCCCCAGCATTTT
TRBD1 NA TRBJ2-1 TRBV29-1 CSVVWATGGSLGSYNEQFF TGCAGCGTTGTTTGGGCGACAGGGGGCAGCTTAGGTTCCTACAATGAGCAGTTCTTC
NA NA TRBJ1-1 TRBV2 CASSDWAKAFF TGTGCCAGCAGTGATTGGGCAAAAGCTTTCTTT